Shown below are 27 T cell receptor beta chains from a single sample sequenced in a study of cytomegalovirus exposure and HLA in healthy donors. The PCR had 60 Vbeta and 13 Jbeta primers. Sequencing was performed with immunoSEQ multiplex PCR; in TCRdb, only in-frame clones are kept and a portion is missing. The sample shows some 65,000 clones, roughly 70% of them seen only once. Sequencing input: PBMCs. These receptors came from a man aged 50 to 59 in good health and CMV-seropositive.

This clone was seen a few times. The chain links TRBV19 to TRBJ2-5; TRBD1 aligns across 8 bases. V was pared by 6 bases and J by 5 bases, with 2 bases of the junction left unmatched. Germline values: CDR1 LNHDA, CDR2 SQIVND (reference sequence). The CDR3 spans 12 residues. CDR3 bases: TGTGCCAGTAGCGCAGGGGGCGAGACCCAGTACTTC. Amino acid sequence: CASSAGGETQYF.

The V and J genes are TRBV7-2 and TRBJ2-1; D ambiguous. Trimming cost V 1 base and J 3 bases, with 7 bases left between them. The CDR3 runs to 14 residues. CDR1 and CDR2 from the germline V gene are SGHTA and FQGNSA. The CDR3, as DNA: TGTGCCAGCAGCTTAGGACATCTCTACAATGAGCAGTTCTTC. Translated: CASSLGHLYNEQFF.

V and J are TRBV7-7 and TRBJ2-2, with 11 bases aligning to TRBD2. J gave up 4 bases and V 5 bases, and 3 bases lay outside the gene matches. The CDR3 spans 15 residues. Germline CDR1 is SSHAT and CDR2 is FNYEAQ (reference sequence). This CDR3 reads CASSPLAGGTGELFF. The CDR3 nucleotides are TGTGCCAGCAGCCCCCTAGCGGGGGGCACCGGGGAGCTGTTTTTT. Together with reference TRBV7-7 and TRBJ2-2, the CDR3 gives the full variable domain: GAGVSQSPRYKVTKRGQDVTLRCDPISSHATLYWYQQALGQGPEFLTYFNYEAQPDKSGLPSDRFSAERPEGSISTLTIQRTEQRDSAMYRCASSPLAGGTGELFFGEGSRLTVL.

J is TRBJ2-2 and V is TRBV5-4; TRBD1 agrees at 9 bases. The germline V gene encodes CDR1 SGHNT and CDR2 YYREEE (reference sequence). The junction had 12 bases not matched to a gene; V was cut back by 4 bases and J by 5 bases. CDR3 length equals 17 residues. CDR3 sequence reads: CASSPPPPGTGTGELFF. Here the CDR3 DNA reads TGTGCCAGCAGCCCCCCACCGCCGGGGACAGGGACCGGGGAGCTGTTTTTT. Full variable domain (missing parts from reference TRBV5-4 and TRBJ2-2): ETGVTQSPTHLIKTRGQQVTLRCSSQSGHNTVSWYQQALGQGPQFIFQYYREEENGRGNFPPRFSGLQFPNYSSELNVNALELDDSALYLCASSPPPPGTGTGELFFGEGSRLTVL.

The chain uses TRBV27 and TRBJ2-7; 7 bases line up with TRBD1. V gave up 2 bases and J gave up 2 bases; unmatched junction bases: 9. This CDR3 contains 16 residues. Per the germline V gene, CDR1 is MNHEY and CDR2 is SMNVEV (reference sequence). CDR3 region: CASSLTHGQVTYEQYF. The CDR3 DNA follows: TGTGCCAGCAGTTTAACGCATGGACAGGTCACCTACGAGCAGTACTTC.

The chain links TRBV5-1 to TRBJ1-1; 9 bases line up with TRBD1. Germline V gives CDR1 SGHRS, CDR2 YFSETQ. V was clipped by 3 bases and J by 2 bases; unmatched bases: 11. This CDR3 comprises 17 residues. The CDR3 nucleotides are TGCGCCAGCAGCTCCTCTCTAACAGGGGGCGGAAACACTGAAGCTTTCTTT. It specifies CASSSSLTGGGNTEAFF.

This clone was detected only a few times. The chain recombines TRBV13 with TRBJ1-2, with no clear D. V shed 4 bases and J shed 7 bases, with 13 bases lying between them. The germline V gene encodes CDR1 PRHDT and CDR2 FYEKMQ (reference sequence). The CDR3 has 13 amino acids. The CDR3 DNA follows: TGTGCCAGCAGCTCCGGAGGGAGCTCTGGCTACACCTTC. Encoded protein: CASSSGGSSGYTF.

This clone was seen more than once but under ten times. Additional DNA sequences in this sample encode the identical CDR3. The gene calls are TRBV30 and TRBJ2-7; 8 positions match TRBD1. V shed 3 bases, J shed 3 bases, and the junction held 1 base outside the gene matches. Germline V lookup: CDR1 GTSNPN, CDR2 SVGIG (reference sequence). There are 12 residues in the CDR3. CDR3 in DNA: TGTGCCTGGAGCGGACAGGGCTACGAGCAGTACTTC. Its translation: CAWSGQGYEQYF.

The chain links TRBV29-1 to TRBJ2-7, with TRBD2 matching 10 bases. Losses at the gene ends were 7 bases for V and 2 bases for J; bases not matched to a gene: 8. Looked up from germline, CDR1 is SQVTM and CDR2 is ANQGSEA. CDR3 length: 14 residues. The CDR3 DNA reads as TGCAGCGCCCGACACAGCGGGAGGGCCTACGAGCAGTACTTC. Protein product: CSARHSGRAYEQYF.

The CDR3 here is CATSGTSGGAYGNEQFF. The CDR3 nucleotides read TGTGCCACCAGCGGTACTAGCGGGGGGGCCTATGGGAATGAGCAGTTCTTC. The rearrangement joins TRBV15 to TRBJ2-1; 13 nucleotides align to TRBD2. Germline CDR1 and CDR2: LNHNV and YYDKDF (reference sequence). J lost 7 bases, V lost 5 bases, and 11 bases had no gene match. The CDR3 covers 17 residues.

The chain uses TRBV9 and TRBJ1-6; TRBD1 is a possible D gene (5 bases). V shed 1 base and J shed 3 bases, with 17 bases lying between them. This CDR3 is 18 amino acids long. The germline gives CDR1 SGDLS, CDR2 YYNGEE. The CDR3 is CASSVSPTDPNYNSPLHF. CDR3 sequence (DNA): TGTGCCAGCAGCGTATCTCCGACAGATCCTAACTATAATTCACCCCTCCACTTT.

V is TRBV11-2 and J is TRBJ2-3, with D maybe TRBD2 (5 bases). V was shortened by 5 bases and J by 12 bases, with 18 bases between the two germline ends. Looked up from germline, CDR1 is SGHAT and CDR2 is FQNNGV. The CDR3 contains 13 residues. The CDR3 bases are TGTGCCAGCAGCCGAATTGGACTTGCAAGACAGTATTTT. Amino acid sequence: CASSRIGLARQYF.

This chain uses TRBV7-2 with TRBJ2-7; D gene unclear. From germline, CDR1 is SGHTA and CDR2 FQGNSA. There are 11 residues in the CDR3. Trimming took off 5 bases at V and 2 bases at J, with 4 bases between the two ends. The CDR3 region is CASSVTYEQYF. DNA of the CDR3: TGTGCCAGCAGCGTAACCTACGAGCAGTACTTC.

This clone was seen a handful of times. The rearrangement links TRBV7-6 to TRBJ1-2, with a possible D match to TRBD1 (5 bases). CDR3 length: 13 amino acids. V gave up 5 bases and J gave up 8 bases, with 15 bases separating them. Per the germline V gene, CDR1 is SGHVS and CDR2 is FNYEAQ. The CDR3, as DNA: TGTGCCAGCAGCCAAGGGGCAGGGAAGGGCTACACCTTC. It encodes CASSQGAGKGYTF. Together with reference TRBV7-6 and TRBJ1-2, the CDR3 gives the full variable domain: GAGVSQSPRYKVTKRGQDVALRCDPISGHVSLYWYRQALGQGPEFLTYFNYEAQQDKSGLPNDRFSAERPEGSISTLTIQRTEQRDSAMYRCASSQGAGKGYTFGSGTRLTVV.

The chain couples TRBV19 to TRBJ2-7; the D gene is possibly TRBD2 (5 bases). This CDR3 is 14 amino acids long. The V gene's germline CDR1 is LNHDA and CDR2 SQIVND (reference sequence). Trimming removed 5 bases from V and 1 base from J, with 12 bases in between. The CDR3, as DNA: TGTGCCAGTAGTTTTCGGGAAGGGTCCTACGAGCAGTACTTC. This encodes CASSFREGSYEQYF. Looking up the rest from reference TRBV19 and TRBJ2-7 gives the full variable domain: DGGITQSPKYLFRKEGQNVTLSCEQNLNHDAMYWYRQDPGQGLRLIYYSQIVNDFQKGDIAEGYSVSREKKESFPLTVTSAQKNPTAFYLCASSFREGSYEQYFGPGTRLTVT.

This clone is a singleton in its sample. This rearrangement joins TRBV25-1 to TRBJ1-2, with D possibly matching TRBD1 (5 bases). Between the trimmed V and J ends, which lost 4 bases and 4 bases, there was a span of 16 bases. There are 15 residues in the CDR3. Germline CDR1 MGHDK, CDR2 SYGVNS. Here the CDR3 DNA reads TGTGCCAGCAGTGCGGTTGACAGAGAACCCTATGGCTACACCTTC. This sequence encodes CASSAVDREPYGYTF.

This clone appeared a few times. The chain carries TRBV2 and TRBJ1-1; TRBD1 matches 8 bases. After removal of 2 bases from V and 1 base from J, the junction contained 9 bases not matched to a gene. This CDR3 has 17 residues. The germline V gene encodes CDR1 SNHLY and CDR2 FYNNEI. For the CDR3, the DNA is TGTGCCAGCAGTGAAAGAGACAGGGGTGTAGAGAACACTGAAGCTTTCTTT. Its translation is CASSERDRGVENTEAFF.

This rearrangement joins TRBV6-1 to TRBJ1-3; D is undetermined. The CDR3 is 16 residues long. The germline V gene encodes CDR1 MNHNS and CDR2 SASEGT. Deletions cut 1 base from V and 8 bases from J, with 18 bases between. This CDR3 is CASSEGGRRWGDTIYF. Written as DNA, the CDR3 is TGTGCCAGCAGTGAAGGGGGAAGAAGGTGGGGAGACACCATATATTTT.

The V gene is TRBV5-4, the J gene TRBJ2-2; TRBD2 agrees at 12 bases. The germline CDR1 and CDR2 sequences are SGHNT and YYREEE (reference sequence). V lost 4 bases to trimming and J lost 7 bases; unmatched junction nucleotides: 8. The CDR3 runs to 16 residues. The CDR3 sequence is CASSPRTSGIGGELFF. CDR3 DNA sequence: TGTGCCAGCAGCCCTAGGACTAGCGGGATAGGCGGGGAGCTGTTTTTT.

This chain joins TRBV10-3 and TRBJ1-1, with 7 bases fitting TRBD1. The CDR3 has 12 residues. V dropped 7 bases and J dropped 5; count of bases not matched to a gene: 4. Germline V gene lookup returns CDR1 ENHRY and CDR2 SYGVKD. This chain's CDR3 is CAITNRGTEAFF. CDR3 bases: TGTGCCATCACCAACAGGGGTACTGAAGCTTTCTTT.

This clone was recorded a few times. This chain connects TRBV9 to TRBJ2-7, with 8 nucleotides matching TRBD1. The CDR3 contains 14 residues. The junction had 1 base not matched to a gene; V was cut back by 0 bases and J by 2 bases. Germline CDR1 reads SGDLS; CDR2 reads YYNGEE. For the CDR3, the DNA is TGTGCCAGCAGCGTAGGACAGGGGACCTACGAGCAGTACTTC. It is translated as CASSVGQGTYEQYF.

As DNA, the CDR3 is TGCGCCAGCAAACCGGGGGGGAGCTCCTACGAGCAGTACTTC. This codes for CASKPGGSSYEQYF. V usage is TRBV10-1 and J usage is TRBJ2-7, with 8 bases aligning to TRBD2. J lost 0 bases, V lost 7 bases, and 5 bases had no gene match. The germline CDR1 and CDR2 sequences are WNHNN and SYGVQD (reference sequence). The CDR3 length is 14 residues.

The V and J genes are TRBV28 and TRBJ2-5; TRBD1 matches at 8 bases. The J call is in doubt because the DNA end fits TRBJ2-7 better. The germline V gene encodes CDR1 MDHEN and CDR2 SYDVKM. CDR3 length: 16 amino acids. The CDR3 region has the DNA TGTGCCAGCAGTACGACCCGACAGGGGCCATCCTACGAGCAGTACTTC. This sequence encodes CASSTTRQGPSYEQYF.

The chain carries TRBV9 and TRBJ2-7; D gene uncertain. Trimming cost V 0 bases and J 0 bases, with 7 bases left between them. The length of the CDR3 is 14 residues. Germline CDR1 and CDR2: SGDLS and YYNGEE. The CDR3: CASSVENFSYEQYF. CDR3 DNA: TGTGCCAGCAGCGTAGAGAACTTCTCCTACGAGCAGTACTTC.

This chain links TRBV27 with TRBJ2-7, with TRBD2 as a possible D gene (6 bases). The CDR3 length is 14 residues. V was trimmed by 3 bases and J by 2 bases, leaving 11 bases between them. Germline CDR1 reads MNHEY; CDR2 reads SMNVEV (reference sequence). The CDR3 DNA follows: TGTGCCAGCAGTTTCGCGGGGATGCCCTACGAGCAGTACTTC. It specifies CASSFAGMPYEQYF.

The chain couples TRBV9 to TRBJ2-5, with 11 bases lining up with TRBD1. The CDR3 has 14 amino acids. Trimming at V came to 4 bases and at J to 5 bases, leaving 4 bases not matched to a gene. Looked up from germline, CDR1 is SGDLS and CDR2 is YYNGEE. The CDR3 nucleotides read TGTGCCAGCAGCACGGGACAGGGGGTTGAGACCCAGTACTTC. Translated, it gives CASSTGQGVETQYF.

The J gene is TRBJ2-2, the V gene TRBV5-4; 10 positions agree with TRBD1. Looked up from germline, CDR1 is SGHNT and CDR2 is YYREEE (reference sequence). This CDR3 comprises 16 residues. V was pared by 4 bases and J by 10 bases, with 13 bases of the junction left unmatched. The CDR3 coding sequence is TGTGCCAGCAGCCCTCCATCGGGACAGGGGTTGGAGGAGCTGTTTTTT. Amino acid sequence: CASSPPSGQGLEELFF.